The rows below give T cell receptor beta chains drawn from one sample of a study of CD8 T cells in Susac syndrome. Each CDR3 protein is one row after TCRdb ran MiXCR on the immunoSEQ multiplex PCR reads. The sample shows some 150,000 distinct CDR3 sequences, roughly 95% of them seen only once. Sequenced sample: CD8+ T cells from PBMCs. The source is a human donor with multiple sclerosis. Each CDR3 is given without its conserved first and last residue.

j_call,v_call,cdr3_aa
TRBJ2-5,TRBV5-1,ASSPDPLAQETQY
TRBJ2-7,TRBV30,AWSVGTSYEQY
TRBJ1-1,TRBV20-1,SVEVGTEAF
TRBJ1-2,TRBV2,ASLGQTNYGYT
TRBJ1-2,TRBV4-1,ASSPSPGNYGYT
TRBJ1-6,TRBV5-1,VLPLAGNLTYSPLH
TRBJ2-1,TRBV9,ASSGSGTNEQF
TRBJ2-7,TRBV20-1,SARVLETYEQY
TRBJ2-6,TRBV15,ATSRGQGASGANVLT
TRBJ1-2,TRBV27,ASRLTGGIYGYT
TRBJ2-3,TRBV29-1,SVSKDRGLTDTQY
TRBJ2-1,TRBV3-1,ASSSTSGGFYNEQF
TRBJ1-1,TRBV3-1,ASSSRQGWNTEAF
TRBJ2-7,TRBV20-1,SARDWSGRTYEQY
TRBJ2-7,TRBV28,ASSPDIYEQY
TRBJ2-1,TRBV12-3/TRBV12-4,ASSLRGLDNEQF
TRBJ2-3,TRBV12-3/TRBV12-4,ASSPGTSGPRGADTQY
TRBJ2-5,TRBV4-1,ASSQAIGWETQY
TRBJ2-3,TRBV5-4,ASQGLGGADTQY
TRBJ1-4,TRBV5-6,ASSPFPDEEKLF
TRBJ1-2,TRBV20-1,SAPRGYPSYGYT
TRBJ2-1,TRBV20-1,SASQGASYNEQF
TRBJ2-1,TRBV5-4,ASSLVYNEQF
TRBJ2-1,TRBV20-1,SARDGLAGNEQF
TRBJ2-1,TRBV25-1,ASSESGTGLFSYNEQF
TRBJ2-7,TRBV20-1,SATRTSGWEQY
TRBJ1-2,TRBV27,ASSGSGGGNGYT
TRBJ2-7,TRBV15,ATSSPRDRGYEQY
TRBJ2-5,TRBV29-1,SVLRGTQY
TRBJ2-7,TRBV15,ATSTQKWANEQY
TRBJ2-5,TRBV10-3,ATRTGPRDQETQY
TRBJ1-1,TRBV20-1,SARAGDTEAF
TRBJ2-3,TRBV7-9,AGSGGTSTDTQY
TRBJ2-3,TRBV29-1,SVLTGGSLADTQY
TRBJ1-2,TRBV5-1,ASSFRPGQEYLEGYT
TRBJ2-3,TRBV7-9,ASRPQGAPLGTDTQY
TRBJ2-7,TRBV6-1,ASSKSRGVGHEQY
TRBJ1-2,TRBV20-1,SARSNGGLSGYT
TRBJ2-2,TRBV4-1,ASSQGQGWNTGELF
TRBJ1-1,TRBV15,ATRIREEAF
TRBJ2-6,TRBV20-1,SAYGLGANVLT
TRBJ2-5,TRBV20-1,SPKQETQY
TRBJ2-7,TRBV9,ASSVGRTDEQY